This T cell receptor (beta chain) was identified in a study of shared clonotypes between healthy human individuals. Germline V gene sequence: CDR1 SQVTM, CDR2 ANQGSEA. The CDR3 is 13 residues long. Deletions cut 6 bases from V and 0 bases from J, with 11 bases between. Study-wide results and limits: It was only blood that was sampled, and tissue repertoires likely differ.

As concerns this clone: The antigen is unknown. The sample contains more than one DNA sequence encoding this CDR3.

Libraries were prepared by immunoSEQ multiplex PCR; TCRdb keeps only in-frame clonotypes and omits some of them. Of some 2,000,000 clones listed, approximately 94% are singletons. V gene TRBV29-1 combines with J gene TRBJ1-1; weak D call: TRBD1 (6 bases). The sequenced material came from naive CD4+ T cells sorted from blood. Subset reported: CD45RA+ positively selected. The sequence came from a young man in good health. CDR3 sequence reads: CSVGGRLNTEAFF. In DNA, the CDR3 is TGCAGCGTAGGGGGACGGTTGAACACTGAAGCTTTCTTT.